Each of the 17 T cell receptor beta chains below was sequenced from the same sample in a study of CD8+ T cells in alopecia areata. RNA was isolated and reverse transcribed to cDNA, the sequencing template. TCRdb keeps only in-frame clones here, not all; method: immunoSEQ multiplex PCR. The table shows hundreds of thousands of clones, with approximately 61% occurring only once. The source material was CD4+ T cells sorted from blood, sampled at week 0. These receptors originate from a human donor with alopecia areata.

The chain employs TRBV30 and TRBJ2-1; D might be TRBD1 (5 bases). This CDR3 has 16 residues. Germline CDR1 reads GTSNPN; CDR2 reads SVGIG (reference sequence). The germline V and J ends were trimmed by 0 bases and 0 bases, with 12 bases remaining between them. DNA for the CDR3: TGTGCCTGGAGTGTACCAGGGATCAGCTCCTACAATGAGCAGTTCTTC. Encoded protein: CAWSVPGISSYNEQFF.

The chain joins TRBV27 to TRBJ2-3, with TRBD2 matching 8 bases. V shed 6 bases, J shed 5 bases, and the junction held 16 bases outside the gene matches. Germline lookup yields CDR1 MNHEY and CDR2 SMNVEV (reference sequence). This CDR3 contains 17 residues. DNA for the CDR3: TGTGCCAGCAGCCCTACCCTTCTGCGGGGGGCTGTAGATACGCAGTATTTT. Translating it yields CASSPTLLRGAVDTQYF.

The rearrangement uses TRBV25-1 and TRBJ2-1, with 7 bases fitting TRBD1. CDR1 and CDR2 (germline): MGHDK, SYGVNS. The CDR3 loop spans 14 amino acids. J lost 9 bases, V lost 1 base, and 6 bases had no gene match. CDR3 sequence (DNA): TGTGCCAGCAGTGAATTAAGACAGGGCGGTGAGCAGTTCTTC. It specifies CASSELRQGGEQFF. Using reference TRBV25-1 and TRBJ2-1 for the parts outside the CDR3, the full variable domain is EADIYQTPRYLVIGTGKKITLECSQTMGHDKMYWYQQDPGMELHLIHYSYGVNSTEKGDLSSESTVSRIRTEHFPLTLESARPSHTSQYLCASSELRQGGEQFFGPGTRLTVL.

This clone has more than one count but fewer than ten. J is TRBJ2-1 and V is TRBV29-1, with D perhaps assigned TRBD1 or TRBD2 (5 bases each). Between the trimmed V and J ends, which lost 3 bases and 7 bases, there was a span of 10 bases. CDR1 is SQVTM, CDR2 ANQGSEA, per germline. This CDR3 comprises 12 residues. The CDR3: CSVDRGGNEQFF. The CDR3 DNA sequence: TGCAGCGTTGATAGGGGCGGGAATGAGCAGTTCTTC.

The chain joins TRBV6-5 to TRBJ2-7; 8 bases agree with TRBD1. CDR1 MNHEY and CDR2 SVGAGI come from the germline V gene. The junction had 10 bases not matched to a gene; V was cut back by 7 bases and J by 2 bases. This CDR3 has 15 amino acids. Here the CDR3 DNA reads TGTGCCAGCATTCCACGGGGGACAGGCACCTACGAGCAGTACTTC. Its translation: CASIPRGTGTYEQYF.

The V call is TRBV30, the J call TRBJ1-1; D remains unclear. The CDR3 consists of 13 residues. V was shortened by 5 bases and J by 5 bases, with 15 bases between the two germline ends. Germline CDR1 GTSNPN, CDR2 SVGIG (reference sequence). CDR3 region: CAWARTSETEAFF. The CDR3 region has the DNA TGTGCCTGGGCAAGAACAAGCGAAACTGAAGCTTTCTTT.

V is TRBV30 and J is TRBJ2-1, with D unclear. Trimming removed 3 bases from V and 6 bases from J, with 12 bases in between. CDR3 size: 13 residues. From germline, CDR1 is GTSNPN and CDR2 SVGIG (reference sequence). The CDR3 region is CAWSTDLGNEQFF. In DNA form, the CDR3 reads TGTGCCTGGAGCACCGACTTAGGCAATGAGCAGTTCTTC.

The chain carries TRBV27 and TRBJ2-1; D not certain. Trimming left V 6 bases short and J 5 bases short, with 8 bases between. Germline V lookup: CDR1 MNHEY, CDR2 SMNVEV (reference sequence). This CDR3 is 12 amino acids long. The CDR3 region has the DNA TGTGCCAGCAGCCCCCGGGACAATGAGCAGTTCTTC. Residues: CASSPRDNEQFF.

The chain uses TRBV14 and TRBJ1-4; no reliable D call. V dropped 5 bases and J dropped 4 bases, with 8 bases sitting between them. Germline CDR1 reads SGHDN; CDR2 reads FVKESK. This CDR3 spans 13 amino acids. In DNA, the CDR3 is TGTGCCAGCAGCAGAGGGATTAATGAAAAACTGTTTTTT. Translated: CASSRGINEKLFF.

This clone was observed a few times. The gene calls are TRBV14 and TRBJ2-7; D remains ambiguous. V was cut by 4 bases and J by 3 bases, with 13 bases left in between. The CDR3 sequence is 14 residues long. Germline CDR1 and CDR2: SGHDN and FVKESK. The CDR3 bases are TGTGCCAGCAGCCTAGCCGGGCTTTACTACGAGCAGTACTTC. It codes for CASSLAGLYYEQYF.

The chain carries TRBV30 and TRBJ2-6; 9 positions match TRBD1. V dropped 1 base and J dropped 0; count of bases not matched to a gene: 7. In germline, CDR1 is GTSNPN, CDR2 SVGIG (reference sequence). There are 18 residues in the CDR3. The chain's CDR3 is CAWSGGQGTISGANVLTF. For the CDR3, the DNA is TGTGCCTGGAGTGGAGGACAGGGGACCATCTCTGGGGCCAACGTCCTGACTTTC.

The chain is built from TRBV7-6 and TRBJ2-5; TRBD1 is a possible D gene (6 bases). The CDR3 has 13 residues. The V gene's germline CDR1 is SGHVS and CDR2 FNYEAQ. With 5 bases removed from V and 9 bases from J, the gap between germline ends came to 16 bases. The CDR3 protein is CASSTTQGASQYF. CDR3 DNA: TGTGCCAGCAGCACTACACAGGGTGCGTCCCAGTACTTC.

This clone was found many times. The chain employs TRBV4-3 and TRBJ1-6; 7 nucleotides align to TRBD1. Germline V gene data show CDR1 as LGHNA and CDR2 as YSLEER. V lost 1 base, J lost 9 bases, and 3 bases stayed unmatched. The CDR3 runs 14 residues. The CDR3 DNA sequence: TGCGCCAGCAGCCAAGTAGGGGGCGGTTCACCCCTCCACTTT. Its protein is CASSQVGGGSPLHF.

The V and J genes are TRBV30 and TRBJ2-3, with 7 bases matching TRBD1. After removal of 4 bases from V and 4 bases from J, the junction contained 8 bases not matched to a gene. Germline CDR1 and CDR2: GTSNPN and SVGIG (reference sequence). CDR3 length equals 14 residues. The CDR3 DNA reads as TGTGCCTGGATACGGGACAGCCACCCAGATACGCAGTATTTT. This codes for CAWIRDSHPDTQYF.

The chain couples TRBV5-1 to TRBJ2-7; 7 nucleotides match TRBD1. Trimming cost V 4 bases and J 3 bases; bases outside gene matches: 13. This CDR3 comprises 16 residues. CDR1 SGHRS and CDR2 YFSETQ come from the germline V gene. CDR3 nucleotides: TGCGCCAGCAGCAGCAAAACAGGGGCCTCCAGCTACGAGCAGTACTTC. It encodes CASSSKTGASSYEQYF.

V is TRBV9 and J is TRBJ2-7, with D hard to call. This CDR3 has 14 residues. V lost 4 bases to trimming and J lost 0 bases, with 11 bases between them. Per the germline V gene, CDR1 is SGDLS and CDR2 is YYNGEE. As DNA, the CDR3 is TGTGCCAGCAGCTCCACTACGGCCTCCTACGAGCAGTACTTC. It yields the protein CASSSTTASYEQYF.

The rearrangement uses TRBV6-5 and TRBJ1-1; no clear D. The CDR3 runs to 12 residues. The ends were cut back, 10 bases at V and 1 base at J, with 10 bases in the middle. Germline lookup yields CDR1 MNHEY and CDR2 SVGAGI. The CDR3 loop is CATHTPNTEAFF. For the CDR3, the DNA is TGTGCCACCCATACCCCGAACACTGAAGCTTTCTTT.